These T cell receptor beta chains were read from a single sample in a study of beta chain features in type 1 diabetes. The data were produced by immunoSEQ multiplex PCR, yet TCRdb's version contains in-frame clones alone and is incomplete. Of 150,000 or so clones listed, about 9.1% are singletons. The sample taken for sequencing was central memory CD4+ T cells from blood. The receptor set was obtained from a woman aged 40 to 50 in good health. CDR3s include the opening cysteine and the closing phenylalanine or tryptophan. The order of the fields is D gene, J gene, V gene, clone size, CDR3 DNA, CDR3 protein. A D gene is named only where the DNA matches it firmly. The size entry is marked missing in some rows and otherwise reads once, few, many or a size class.

>.|TRBJ2-1|TRBV5-1|many
TGCGCCAGCAGCGATAGAGGGTCGGATGAGCAGTTCTTC
CASSDRGSDEQFF
>TRBD1|TRBJ1-1|TRBV25-1|.
TGTGCCAGCAGTGACAGGGGGCGTACTGAAGCTTTCTTT
CASSDRGRTEAFF
>TRBD1|TRBJ1-1|TRBV7-9|many
TGTGCCAGCAGTACAGGGGACGGGAACACTGAAGCTTTCTTT
CASSTGDGNTEAFF
>TRBD2|TRBJ2-3|TRBV15|.
TGTGCCACCAGCAGAGATACTAGCGGGAGCACAGATACGCAGTATTTT
CATSRDTSGSTDTQYF
>.|TRBJ2-2|TRBV21-1|few
TGTGCCAGCAGCAAACTACCCGGGGGGGACACCGGGGAGCTGTTTTTT
CASSKLPGGDTGELFF
>.|TRBJ2-5|TRBV27|.
TGTGCCAGCAGTTTAATTTCCGGTCAAGAGACCCAGTACTTC
CASSLISGQETQYF
>TRBD1|TRBJ1-5|TRBV27|.
TGTGCCAGCAGGCCCAGACAGGGAAAGCCCCAGCATTTT
CASRPRQGKPQHF
>TRBD1|TRBJ2-7|TRBV29-1|.
TGCAGCGCTCGACAGGGAACCTCCTACGAGCAGTACTTC
CSARQGTSYEQYF
>TRBD2|TRBJ2-3|TRBV2|few
TGTGCCAGCAGTTCCGGGACTAGCGGGGCAGATACGCAGTATTTT
CASSSGTSGADTQYF
>.|TRBJ2-5|TRBV20-1|.
TGCAGTGCAGCTACCGGGACCCAGTACTTC
CSAATGTQYF
>.|TRBJ1-4|TRBV6-6|.
TGTGCCAGCAGTTACCAAGCTGGTGAAAAACTGTTTTTT
CASSYQAGEKLFF
>TRBD2|TRBJ2-1|TRBV18|.
TGTGCCAGCTCACCTTCACTAGCGGGGACGTCCAATGAGCAGTTCTTC
CASSPSLAGTSNEQFF
>.|TRBJ2-5|TRBV13|few
TGTGCCAGCAGCTTCGGGGTTAAAACCCAAGAGACCCAGTACTTC
CASSFGVKTQETQYF
>.|TRBJ1-5|TRBV15|few
TGTGCCACCAGCAGGCACAGGGATAGCAATCAGCCCCAGCATTTT
CATSRHRDSNQPQHF
>.|TRBJ2-2|TRBV4-1|.
TGTGCCAGCAGCCAAGAGGGGGGGAACACCGGGGAGCTGTTTTTT
CASSQEGGNTGELFF
>TRBD1|TRBJ1-1|TRBV7-8|.
TGTGCCAGCAGCGAGAACCCGGGACAGGGTCGGGCTTTCTTT
CASSENPGQGRAFF
>TRBD1|TRBJ2-7|TRBV10-3|medium-sized
TGTGCCGTAACCTCGGGACAGGGGAGGGACGAGCAGTACTTC
CAVTSGQGRDEQYF
>TRBD1|TRBJ2-1|TRBV6-1|.
TGTGCCTCTGACCCCGGACAGGGGGCGAATGAGCAGTTCTTC
CASDPGQGANEQFF
>TRBD1|TRBJ1-2|TRBV29-1|many
TGCAGCTTCTGGGACAGGAACGACTATGGCTACACCTTC
CSFWDRNDYGYTF
>TRBD1|TRBJ2-3|TRBV29-1|.
TGCAGCTCCTCCGGGACAGTCACAGATACGCAGTATTTT
CSSSGTVTDTQYF
>TRBD1|TRBJ2-7|TRBV5-1|few
TGCGCCAGCAGTCACAACAGGGGGGTAAGGGACGAGCAGTACTTC
CASSHNRGVRDEQYF
>.|TRBJ1-1|TRBV2|.
TGTGCCAGCAGTGAATTCATGAACACTGAAGCTTTCTTT
CASSEFMNTEAFF
>.|TRBJ2-7|TRBV5-1|.
TGCGCCAGCAGCTTCTCGGACAGCTCCTACGAGCAGTACTTC
CASSFSDSSYEQYF
>TRBD2|TRBJ2-5|TRBV19|.
TGTGCCAGTCGGGGGGGAGAGACCCAGTACTTC
CASRGGETQYF